The next 7 T cell receptor beta chains were all read from a single sample in a study of shared clonotypes between healthy human individuals. The method was immunoSEQ multiplex PCR; TCRdb's version includes in-frame clones alone and lacks a portion of them. The sample contains around 2,000,000 clones, 85% to 95% of which appear only once. Naive CD8 cells were CD45RO-negative, positively selected for CCR7, excluding terminally differentiated effector memory CD45RA+ cells. Sequences were obtained from naive CD8+ T cells from PBMCs. The receptor source for this set is a man aged 18 to 30 in good health. Some clones in this sample may be carry-over from other donors' samples.

This chain uses TRBV28 with TRBJ2-7; no clear D. Germline loops: CDR1 MDHEN, CDR2 SYDVKM. Between the trimmed V and J ends, which lost 1 base and 4 bases, there was a span of 20 bases. This CDR3 contains 17 residues. In nucleotides, the CDR3 is TGTGCCAGCAGTTTATCAATCTCGCAGGAGACCCGATACGAGCAGTACTTC. It is translated as CASSLSISQETRYEQYF. The full variable domain, rest sourced from reference TRBV28 and TRBJ2-7, is DVKVTQSSRYLVKRTGEKVFLECVQDMDHENMFWYRQDPGLGLRLIYFSYDVKMKEKGDIPEGYSVSREKKERFSLILESASTNQTSMYLCASSLSISQETRYEQYFGPGTRLTVT.

The V and J genes are TRBV27 and TRBJ2-7, with D perhaps TRBD2 (5 bases). V lost 2 bases to trimming and J lost 3 bases, with 23 bases between them. Germline loops: CDR1 MNHEY, CDR2 SMNVEV (reference sequence). There are 18 residues in the CDR3. Here the CDR3 reads CASSLVFEGLRHGYEQYF. The DNA for the CDR3 is TGTGCCAGCAGTTTAGTATTTGAGGGCCTAAGACACGGCTACGAGCAGTACTTC.

The chain employs TRBV7-9 and TRBJ1-2; possibly TRBD1 for D (5 bases). Germline V gene sequence: CDR1 SEHNR, CDR2 FQNEAQ (reference sequence). The CDR3 has 16 residues. V was cut by 4 bases and J by 4 bases, with 19 bases left in between. The CDR3 reads CASSSPTSGTAYGYTF. The CDR3 DNA sequence: TGTGCCAGCAGCTCGCCGACCTCCGGGACGGCCTATGGCTACACCTTC.

The chain combines TRBV2 with TRBJ1-5; D is unclear. The CDR3 contains 15 residues. The ends were cut back, 6 bases at V and 1 base at J, with 13 bases in the middle. The germline V gene encodes CDR1 SNHLY and CDR2 FYNNEI. For the CDR3, the DNA is TGTGCCAGCAGGGAACCCGGGCGAAGCAATCAGCCCCAGCATTTT. Translation gives CASREPGRSNQPQHF.

This clone was detected once. This chain's CDR3 is CSVEGVELAEDKGYNEQFF. CDR3 bases: TGCAGCGTTGAAGGGGTCGAACTAGCGGAAGACAAAGGGTACAATGAGCAGTTCTTC. This chain uses TRBV29-1 with TRBJ2-1, with 8 nucleotides matching TRBD2. There are 19 residues in the CDR3. Germline loops: CDR1 SQVTM, CDR2 ANQGSEA. The V and J ends lost 1 base and 4 bases, in that order; junction bases with no gene match: 18.

The chain joins TRBV28 to TRBJ1-4; the match to TRBD1 covers 8 bases. The germline gives CDR1 MDHEN, CDR2 SYDVKM. Trimming at V came to 5 bases and at J to 0 bases, leaving 8 bases not matched to a gene. The CDR3 loop spans 17 amino acids. CDR3 region: CASSPRDRRATNEKLFF. In nucleotides, the CDR3 is TGTGCCAGCAGTCCCCGGGACAGGAGAGCAACTAATGAAAAACTGTTTTTT.

This chain uses TRBV18 with TRBJ2-7; the match to TRBD2 covers 12 bases. The CDR3 runs to 18 residues. With V trimmed by 3 bases and J by 0 bases, 9 bases remained unmatched. CDR1 and CDR2 (germline): KGHSH, LQKENI. CDR3 amino acids: CASSPGLAGPSGSYEQYF. CDR3 in DNA: TGTGCCAGCTCACCCGGACTAGCGGGACCCTCAGGCTCCTACGAGCAGTACTTC.